The 20 T cell receptor beta chains presented below share a single source sample, sequenced in a study of shared clonotypes between healthy human individuals. Libraries were prepared by immunoSEQ multiplex PCR; TCRdb keeps only in-frame clonotypes and omits some of them. The table lists fewer than 400,000 clones, less than 85% of them singletons, with 10% in the top ten. Sequencing input: memory CD4+ T cells sorted from blood. This sample's subset: CD45RA-negative fraction. Source of these receptors: a young man in good health.

This clone came up once. This rearrangement joins TRBV5-6 to TRBJ2-7; D unclear. Trimming stripped 0 bases from V and 6 bases from J, with 7 bases between. The CDR3 runs 12 residues. CDR1 SGHDT and CDR2 YYEEEE come from the germline V gene. The CDR3 sequence: CASSLAWGEQYF. For the CDR3, the DNA is TGTGCCAGCAGCTTGGCCTGGGGCGAGCAGTACTTC.

The rearrangement links TRBV11-3 to TRBJ2-7, with 9 positions matching TRBD2. CDR3 size: 13 residues. Germline values: CDR1 SGHNT, CDR2 YENEEA. J gave up 4 bases and V 8 bases, and 6 bases lay outside the gene matches. In DNA form, the CDR3 reads TGTGCCAGCTCGGGTAGCGGGAGTTACGAGCAGTACTTC. Protein sequence: CASSGSGSYEQYF. The whole variable domain, filled in from reference TRBV11-3 and TRBJ2-7, reads EAGVVQSPRYKIIEKKQPVAFWCNPISGHNTLYWYLQNLGQGPELLIRYENEEAVDDSQLPKDRFSAERLKGVDSTLKIQPAELGDSAVYLCASSGSGSYEQYFGPGTRLTVT.

The chain recombines TRBV30 with TRBJ2-1, with unresolved D. The CDR3 is 13 residues long. V lost 7 bases and J lost 0, with 10 bases in between. Germline V CDR1 and CDR2: GTSNPN, SVGIG (reference sequence). The CDR3 spells CASRPSSYNEQFF. The DNA of the CDR3 is TGTGCCTCAAGACCGAGCTCCTACAATGAGCAGTTCTTC.

The V and J genes are TRBV19 and TRBJ2-3, with TRBD2 matching over 7 bases. CDR1 is LNHDA, CDR2 SQIVND, per germline (reference sequence). This CDR3 comprises 14 residues. V trimming: 6 bases; J trimming: 2 bases; junction bases outside the gene matches: 5. The DNA of the CDR3 is TGTGCCAGTAGCCCGGGACTATACACAGATACGCAGTATTTT. Encoded protein: CASSPGLYTDTQYF.

J is TRBJ2-3 and V is TRBV7-9; D is uncertain. Trimming removed 5 bases from V and 1 base from J, with 4 bases in between. Germline CDR1 SEHNR, CDR2 FQNEAQ (reference sequence). The length of the CDR3 is 12 residues. Here the CDR3 reads CASSVGTDTQYF. CDR3 nucleotide sequence: TGTGCCAGCAGCGTTGGCACAGATACGCAGTATTTT.

The V and J genes are TRBV2 and TRBJ2-5; D not certain. This CDR3 has 13 amino acids. Germline V lookup: CDR1 SNHLY, CDR2 FYNNEI. V gave up 3 bases and J gave up 0 bases, with 5 bases separating them. CDR3: CASSDGYQETQYF. For the CDR3, the DNA is TGTGCCAGCAGTGACGGGTACCAAGAGACCCAGTACTTC.

The gene calls are TRBV6-1 and TRBJ2-2; D perhaps matches TRBD1 (7 bases). The V end lost 0 bases, the J end lost 5 bases, and 10 bases lay between the germline ends. Germline V gene data show CDR1 as MNHNS and CDR2 as SASEGT. There are 15 residues in the CDR3. The CDR3 DNA reads TGTGCCAGCAGTGAAGCACAGGGGAGGACCGGGGAGCTGTTTTTT. This gives the protein CASSEAQGRTGELFF.

This rearrangement joins TRBV11-3 to TRBJ2-1; D ambiguous. The CDR3 is made up of 13 amino acids. V lost 0 bases, J lost 12 bases, and 12 bases lay in between. Germline loops: CDR1 SGHNT, CDR2 YENEEA. The CDR3 region has the DNA TGTGCCAGCAGCTTAGATTTAAAGGGCGGGCAGTTCTTC. Encoded protein: CASSLDLKGGQFF.

Worth noting for this clone: The same CDR3 also results from other DNA sequences found in this sample. This chain uses TRBV7-2 with TRBJ1-5; D might be TRBD1 (6 bases). CDR1 SGHTA and CDR2 FQGNSA come from the germline V gene. The germline V and J ends were trimmed by 3 bases and 4 bases, with 7 bases remaining between them. This CDR3 has 13 amino acids. CDR3 sequence reads: CASSLRGNQPQHF. The CDR3 nucleotides read TGTGCCAGCAGCTTGAGGGGGAATCAGCCCCAGCATTTT.

The chain is built from TRBV27 and TRBJ2-3; 8 bases fit TRBD2. Germline V gene lookup returns CDR1 MNHEY and CDR2 SMNVEV (reference sequence). After removal of 1 base from V and 2 bases from J, the junction contained 5 bases not matched to a gene. The length of the CDR3 is 16 residues. CDR3 nucleotides: TGTGCCAGCAGTTTATGGGGCGGGAGGTCCACAGATACGCAGTATTTT. Amino acids: CASSLWGGRSTDTQYF.

This chain connects TRBV7-9 to TRBJ2-1; either TRBD1 or TRBD2 may fit D (6 bases each). V lost 8 bases, J lost 2 bases, and 19 bases lay in between. Germline CDR1 reads SEHNR; CDR2 reads FQNEAQ (reference sequence). The CDR3 runs 16 residues. CDR3 sequence (DNA): TGTGCCAGCCCGAGGGGGGAGGAACAAGCCTACAATGAGCAGTTCTTC. This codes for CASPRGEEQAYNEQFF.

The gene calls are TRBV30 and TRBJ1-1; no firm D call. CDR1 and CDR2 (germline): GTSNPN, SVGIG (reference sequence). This CDR3 is 14 amino acids long. V was cut by 5 bases and J by 0 bases, with 13 bases left in between. The CDR3 DNA sequence: TGTGCCTGGTTGAGGGTAAGGTTGAACACTGAAGCTTTCTTT. Its protein product is CAWLRVRLNTEAFF. The whole variable domain, remainder taken from reference TRBV30 and TRBJ1-1, is SQTIHQWPATLVQPVGSPLSLECTVEGTSNPNLYWYRQAAGRGLQLLFYSVGIGQISSEVPQNLSASRPQDRQFILSSKKLLLSDSGFYLCAWLRVRLNTEAFFGQGTRLTVV.

This chain connects TRBV5-5 to TRBJ1-3, with D unresolved. Trimming left V 1 base short and J 4 bases short, with 6 bases between. The length of the CDR3 is 13 residues. Germline V gene data show CDR1 as SGHKS and CDR2 as YYEKEE (reference sequence). The CDR3 nucleotides read TGTGCCAGCAGCTTGCCGGGGGGAAACACCATATATTTT. This translates into CASSLPGGNTIYF.

This clone was seen just once. This rearrangement joins TRBV7-8 to TRBJ1-1, with a weak D call TRBD1 (6 bases). Germline V gene sequence: CDR1 SGHVS, CDR2 FQNEAQ. V was clipped by 5 bases and J by 1 base, with 20 bases between them. This CDR3 contains 17 residues. This chain's CDR3 is CASSPLGGREWNTEAFF. CDR3 nucleotide sequence: TGTGCCAGCAGCCCCCTTGGGGGGCGTGAGTGGAACACTGAAGCTTTCTTT.

The table lists this clone with a count of one. The CDR3 protein is CASSVVEGTGELFF. In nucleotides, the CDR3 is TGTGCCAGCAGCGTAGTGGAGGGGACCGGGGAGCTGTTTTTT. This chain links TRBV9 with TRBJ2-2, with a tentative D call TRBD2 (6 bases). The CDR3 runs 14 residues. Germline V gene data show CDR1 as SGDLS and CDR2 as YYNGEE. Trimming shortened V by 0 bases and J by 5 bases, and 8 bases separated the two germline ends.

Concerning this clone itself: Other DNA sequences in this specimen translate into the identical CDR3. This sequence joins TRBV18 and TRBJ2-2; D is perhaps TRBD1 or TRBD2 (5 bases each). The germline V gene has CDR1 KGHSH and CDR2 LQKENI. The CDR3 runs to 14 residues. V lost 0 bases to trimming and J lost 5 bases, with 7 bases between them. CDR3 sequence reads: CASSPPGRTGELFF. CDR3 bases: TGTGCCAGCTCACCACCGGGACGGACCGGGGAGCTGTTTTTT.

This chain uses TRBV7-9 with TRBJ2-7; 10 nucleotides align to TRBD1. The CDR3 runs 13 residues. The trim removed 5 bases at V and 5 bases at J, leaving 3 bases unmatched. The V gene's germline CDR1 is SEHNR and CDR2 FQNEAQ (reference sequence). This CDR3 is CASSMDRGNEQYF. The CDR3 DNA follows: TGTGCCAGCAGCATGGACAGGGGGAACGAGCAGTACTTC.

This chain links TRBV9 with TRBJ2-3, with 9 bases that match TRBD2. The CDR3 consists of 16 residues. Germline V gene lookup returns CDR1 SGDLS and CDR2 YYNGEE. J was trimmed by 4 bases and V by 3 bases; bases with no gene match: 9. Here the CDR3 DNA reads TGTGCCAGCAGCGCCGGCGGGAGGGCCAGAGCAGATACGCAGTATTTT. Translation: CASSAGGRARADTQYF.

V is TRBV28 and J is TRBJ2-7; a weak D match, TRBD2 (5 bases). V gave up 6 bases and J gave up 1 base, with 19 bases separating them. Germline loops: CDR1 MDHEN, CDR2 SYDVKM. There are 16 residues in the CDR3. The CDR3 bases are TGTGCCAGCAGCCTATCGGGCCGGGGAAAGTCCTACGAGCAGTACTTC. It encodes CASSLSGRGKSYEQYF.

This clone was picked up one time. The same CDR3 is also encoded by other DNA sequences in this sample. The rearrangement links TRBV6-1 to TRBJ2-7; a weak D match, TRBD1 (6 bases). This CDR3 contains 14 residues. Germline CDR1 MNHNS, CDR2 SASEGT. V was clipped by 2 bases and J by 1 base, with 9 bases between them. The CDR3 here is CASSESRGSYEQYF. For the CDR3, the DNA is TGTGCCAGCAGTGAATCCAGGGGATCCTACGAGCAGTACTTC.